These 14 T cell receptor beta chains share one sample of origin, sequenced in a study of beta chain features in type 1 diabetes. Of the isolated RNA, all was reverse transcribed, and so the sequenced material was expressed TCRB transcripts. Assay: immunoSEQ multiplex PCR; the TCRdb copy retains only in-frame clones and omits some. Here the sample spans 350,000 or so clones, around 20% being singletons. The source material was naive CD4+ T cells from blood. The receptor source for this set is a woman younger than 35 in good health.

The V gene is TRBV11-2, the J gene TRBJ2-5, with D maybe TRBD2 (6 bases). The CDR3 consists of 17 residues. In germline, CDR1 is SGHAT, CDR2 FQNNGV. V was pared by 0 bases and J by 2 bases, with 16 bases between. CDR3 amino acids: CASSLEAGWSLQETQYF. The CDR3 DNA follows: TGTGCCAGCAGCTTAGAGGCGGGGTGGTCGTTACAAGAGACCCAGTACTTC.

This clone was observed a few times. The chain joins TRBV7-2 to TRBJ2-4, with 8 bases matching TRBD2. The CDR3 is 12 residues long. The germline V gene has CDR1 SGHTA and CDR2 FQGNSA. The junction had 4 bases not matched to a gene; V was cut back by 8 bases and J by 7 bases. The CDR3 sequence: CASAGTSNIQYF. The CDR3 bases are TGTGCCAGCGCCGGGACTAGTAACATTCAGTACTTC.

This clone was counted a few times. The rearrangement links TRBV18 to TRBJ2-7, with a possible D match to TRBD1 (5 bases). The CDR3 totals 13 residues. V lost 3 bases and J 2 bases, leaving 8 bases between the germline ends. Germline V CDR1 and CDR2: KGHSH, LQKENI. The CDR3 spells CASSPAQAYEQYF. Written as DNA, the CDR3 is TGTGCCAGCTCACCTGCACAGGCCTACGAGCAGTACTTC. The whole variable domain, filled in from reference TRBV18 and TRBJ2-7, reads NAGVMQNPRHLVRRRGQEARLRCSPMKGHSHVYWYRQLPEEGLKFMVYLQKENIIDESGMPKERFSAEFPKEGPSILRIQQVVRGDSAAYFCASSPAQAYEQYFGPGTRLTVT.

V gene TRBV19 combines with J gene TRBJ2-1, with TRBD1 as a possible D gene (5 bases). This CDR3 has 13 amino acids. Trimming stripped 3 bases from V and 6 bases from J, with 9 bases between. Per germline, CDR1 LNHDA and CDR2 SQIVND (reference sequence). The CDR3 reads CASSIVGRNEQFF. CDR3 DNA: TGTGCCAGTAGTATTGTGGGGCGCAATGAGCAGTTCTTC.

The DNA for the CDR3 is TGTGCCAGCAGGAACGCGGCAAGAACTGAAGCTTTCTTT. It codes for CASRNAARTEAFF. The gene calls are TRBV7-2 and TRBJ1-1; D unclear. This CDR3 spans 13 amino acids. Germline CDR1 is SGHTA and CDR2 is FQGNSA. The V end was cut by 6 bases, the J end by 5 bases, with 13 bases between.

The rearrangement links TRBV30 to TRBJ2-7; D is possibly TRBD1 (5 bases). V was clipped by 0 bases and J by 2 bases, with 14 bases between them. The CDR3 is made up of 15 amino acids. Germline CDR1 GTSNPN, CDR2 SVGIG (reference sequence). This CDR3 is CAWSVKDSLAYEQYF. CDR3 nucleotide sequence: TGTGCCTGGAGTGTAAAAGACAGCCTTGCCTACGAGCAGTACTTC.

The chain has TRBV19 and TRBJ2-7; 7 nucleotides agree with TRBD1. Trimming took 6 bases from V and 3 from J; bases not matched to a gene: 8. The CDR3 has 14 residues. The germline CDR1 and CDR2 sequences are LNHDA and SQIVND (reference sequence). The CDR3 is CASSRPGQSYEQYF. CDR3 in DNA: TGTGCCAGTAGCCGACCGGGACAGAGCTACGAGCAGTACTTC.

V is TRBV5-1 and J is TRBJ2-3, with 11 positions matching TRBD2. The CDR3 runs 16 residues. CDR1 is SGHRS, CDR2 YFSETQ, per germline. The junction had 9 bases not matched to a gene; V was cut back by 5 bases and J by 4 bases. This CDR3 is CASRAVAGGRADTQYF. CDR3 DNA: TGCGCCAGCAGAGCAGTAGCGGGAGGGCGGGCAGATACGCAGTATTTT.

The chain employs TRBV18 and TRBJ2-7; D is possibly TRBD2 (6 bases). The CDR3 extends over 18 amino acids. The germline V gene encodes CDR1 KGHSH and CDR2 LQKENI. Trimming removed 2 bases from V and 0 bases from J, with 20 bases in between. CDR3 region: CASSPGPGSGSPSYEQYF. As DNA, the CDR3 is TGTGCCAGCTCACCAGGCCCGGGCAGCGGGTCCCCCTCCTACGAGCAGTACTTC. The variable domain in full, completed from reference TRBV18 and TRBJ2-7, reads NAGVMQNPRHLVRRRGQEARLRCSPMKGHSHVYWYRQLPEEGLKFMVYLQKENIIDESGMPKERFSAEFPKEGPSILRIQQVVRGDSAAYFCASSPGPGSGSPSYEQYFGPGTRLTVT.

This clone was seen only a few times. V usage is TRBV7-9 and J usage is TRBJ2-7; D not resolved. The CDR3 has 12 amino acids. Trimming shortened V by 3 bases and J by 7 bases, and 10 bases separated the two germline ends. CDR1 and CDR2 from the germline V gene are SEHNR and FQNEAQ (reference sequence). For the CDR3, the DNA is TGTGCCAGCAGCTTCGAATACGGGGAGCAGTACTTC. Encoded protein: CASSFEYGEQYF.

The sample holds a few counts of this clone. The same CDR3 also results from other DNA sequences found in this sample. The chain carries TRBV7-2 and TRBJ2-7, with TRBD1 identical over 7 bases. This CDR3 contains 14 residues. The V segment lost 1 base and the J segment 3 bases; nucleotides outside the gene matches: 3. CDR1 is SGHTA and CDR2 is FQGNSA in the germline V gene. CDR3 sequence (DNA): TGTGCCAGCAGCTTAGGACAGGGCGGCTACGAGCAGTACTTC. Its translation: CASSLGQGGYEQYF.

This sequence joins TRBV5-6 and TRBJ2-1, with D possibly being TRBD2 (6 bases). This CDR3 has 15 amino acids. The V end lost 4 bases, the J end lost 7 bases, and 18 bases lay between the germline ends. The V gene's germline CDR1 is SGHDT and CDR2 YYEEEE. The CDR3 sequence is CASSRPGSLRNEQFF. The CDR3 region has the DNA TGTGCCAGCAGCCGCCCCGGGAGCCTCCGAAATGAGCAGTTCTTC.

The V and J genes are TRBV4-2 and TRBJ2-1; 9 nucleotides match TRBD2. Germline V lookup: CDR1 LGHNA, CDR2 YNFKEQ. The CDR3 length is 17 residues. V shed 0 bases, J shed 7 bases, and the junction held 10 bases outside the gene matches. The CDR3 region has the DNA TGTGCCAGCAGCCAAGATTGGGAGCGGGGGGCCCGAAATGAGCAGTTCTTC. This sequence encodes CASSQDWERGARNEQFF.

In DNA form, the CDR3 reads TGTGCCAGCAGAGGACAGCCGAACACTGAAGCTTTCTTT. Amino acid sequence: CASRGQPNTEAFF. The chain combines TRBV5-5 with TRBJ1-1, with D tentatively TRBD1 (6 bases). Trimming left V 5 bases short and J 1 base short, with 9 bases between. The CDR3 has 13 amino acids. Germline V gene data show CDR1 as SGHKS and CDR2 as YYEKEE (reference sequence).